This T cell receptor (beta chain) was sequenced for a study of cytomegalovirus exposure and HLA in healthy donors. Notes on the study in general: In a later analysis, across HLA loci, associated TCR counts were highest for DRB1, lowest for HLA-C. Relative to the approximately 700-donor mean, N-insertions were reportedly fewer in an Asian-associated ancestry cluster in a later analysis. Cytomegalovirus association was assigned to under 200 TCR beta chains.

To note about this clone: Its specificity is not known.

The V end was cut by 4 bases, the J end by 6 bases, with 13 bases between. This CDR3 has 14 amino acids. Germline V gene sequence: CDR1 MNHEY, CDR2 SMNVEV (reference sequence). The primer mix had 60 Vbeta and 13 Jbeta primers. Using immunoSEQ multiplex PCR, the repertoire was profiled, and TCRdb retains in-frame clones only, with some absent. The sample lists about 200,000 clones, roughly 80% seen once, with 2.7% in the top ten. This TCR derives from a middle-aged woman in good health and CMV-seronegative. Input material: PBMCs. The rearrangement links TRBV27 to TRBJ1-5, with a possible D match to TRBD1 (5 bases). The CDR3 DNA is TGTGCCAGCAGTTCCCTCCAGGGCTTTCAGCCCCAGCATTTT. Translating it yields CASSSLQGFQPQHF.